The 21 T cell receptor beta chains given below trace back to one sample, sequenced in a study of low-dose radiotherapy and immunotherapy resistance in tumors (dated 2022 in TCRdb). TCRdb shows the sequencer as Illumina HiSeq 2500. First-strand cDNA was synthesized with Superscript III and a set of TRAV- and TRBV-specific primers, covering both TCRalpha and TCRbeta chains. A roughly 20-cycle PCR with Phusion amplified the TCRs, pairing a constant-region primer with the adapter that was attached to the V primers. TCRdb handled the public reads itself, with Q25 trimming in fastp and clone calling in MiXCR, and kept productive beta chains. CDR3 protein sequences are deduplicated, and each keeps its most common genes and DNA. The sample contains about 84,000 distinct CDR3 sequences, about a sixth of them found a single time. Together, the top ten hold over 1.2% of the sample. This specimen's time point label, interpreted: after trial treatment. The treatment or condition label, read with the paper, signifies: LDRT plus nivolumab, ipilimumab, low-dose cyclophosphamide and aspirin (RACIN trial).

The sample here was PBMCs, taken after low-dose radiotherapy plus immunotherapy. Source of these receptors: a male donor with prostate cancer.

This clonotype has ten or more counts. The chain recombines TRBV4-3 with TRBJ1-3; D might be TRBD1 (5 bases). With 3 bases removed from V and 9 bases from J, the gap between germline ends came to 15 bases. CDR1 is LGHNA, CDR2 YSLEER, per germline. The CDR3 runs to 14 residues. The CDR3 coding sequence is TGCGCCAGCAGCCAGGGTACCGGGACGGGCACCATATATTTT. The encoded protein is CASSQGTGTGTIYF.

Details on this clonotype: This may be a read error, as it is one base from a much larger clone. The chain carries TRBV30 and TRBJ2-2; the D is unclear. There are 15 residues in the CDR3. Trimming stripped 3 bases from V and 3 bases from J, with 14 bases between. Germline V gives CDR1 GTSNPN, CDR2 SVGIG (reference sequence). Here the CDR3 DNA reads TGTGCCTGGAGAGAACGGTGGGATCACACCGGGGAGCTGTTTTTT. Residues: CAWRERWDHTGELFF.

This clonotype was seen many times. V and J are TRBV29-1 and TRBJ2-1, with 8 bases lining up with TRBD1. The CDR3 totals 13 residues. Trimming cost V 8 bases and J 4 bases; bases outside gene matches: 7. The germline V gene has CDR1 SQVTM and CDR2 ANQGSEA. The CDR3 protein is CSSSRTGYNEQFF. As DNA, the CDR3 is TGCAGCAGCTCCAGGACAGGGTACAATGAGCAGTTCTTC.

This clonotype was seen many times. The chain carries TRBV28 and TRBJ2-3, with D possibly TRBD2 on 6 matching bases. Trimming removed 1 base at V and 2 bases at J, with 16 bases between. CDR3 size: 17 residues. CDR1 is MDHEN and CDR2 is SYDVKM in the germline V gene. The CDR3 loop reads CASSLLRLRDHTDTQYF. In nucleotides, the CDR3 is TGTGCCAGCAGTTTATTACGTTTGCGGGACCACACAGATACGCAGTATTTT.

The chain couples TRBV28 to TRBJ2-5; D is unclear. Trimming removed 6 bases from V and 0 bases from J, with 17 bases in between. CDR3 length equals 16 residues. The V gene's germline CDR1 is MDHEN and CDR2 SYDVKM. CDR3 in amino acids: CASSPMDRSYQETQYF. The CDR3 bases are TGTGCCAGCAGCCCCATGGATCGGAGCTACCAAGAGACCCAGTACTTC. Looking up the rest from reference TRBV28 and TRBJ2-5 gives the full variable domain: DVKVTQSSRYLVKRTGEKVFLECVQDMDHENMFWYRQDPGLGLRLIYFSYDVKMKEKGDIPEGYSVSREKKERFSLILESASTNQTSMYLCASSPMDRSYQETQYFGPGTRLLVL.

This clonotype was observed at least ten times. V usage is TRBV7-2 and J usage is TRBJ2-1; no clear D gene. With 8 bases removed from V and 5 bases from J, the gap between germline ends came to 13 bases. CDR1 is SGHTA, CDR2 FQGNSA, per germline. This CDR3 contains 13 residues. The DNA for the CDR3 is TGTGCCAGCGGCAGAAGGCTCAACAATGAGCAGTTCTTC. It encodes CASGRRLNNEQFF.

This chain connects TRBV11-2 to TRBJ1-4; D not certain. The germline CDR1 and CDR2 sequences are SGHAT and FQNNGV. CDR3 length: 14 amino acids. V lost 6 bases and J 0 bases, leaving 8 bases between the germline ends. The CDR3 here is CASSFSATNEKLFF. CDR3 in DNA: TGTGCCAGCAGTTTCAGTGCAACTAATGAAAAACTGTTTTTT.

This clonotype was seen many times. The chain recombines TRBV10-3 with TRBJ2-7; D possibly matches TRBD1 or TRBD2 (5 bases each). The germline gives CDR1 ENHRY, CDR2 SYGVKD. The ends were cut back, 10 bases at V and 1 base at J, with 17 bases in the middle. The CDR3 consists of 14 residues. The CDR3 DNA reads as TGTGCCACCACCCCCGGGACCGGATCCTACGAGCAGTACTTC. It codes for CATTPGTGSYEQYF.

This clonotype appeared many times. The J gene is TRBJ2-3, the V gene TRBV29-1; 8 nucleotides line up with TRBD2. CDR1 is SQVTM, CDR2 ANQGSEA, per germline. This CDR3 has 14 residues. Losses at the gene ends were 4 bases for V and 3 bases for J; bases not matched to a gene: 6. In DNA form, the CDR3 reads TGCAGCGTTGTGAGGAGCGGGGGTACAGATACGCAGTATTTT. Its translation: CSVVRSGGTDTQYF.

This clonotype came up many times. The DNA of the CDR3 is TGTGCCAGCATAAAGAGGGCTTCGAGTTCGGAGACCCAGTACTTC. This gives the protein CASIKRASSSETQYF. V and J are TRBV27 and TRBJ2-5; tentatively, D is TRBD2 (5 bases). Trimming removed 7 bases at V and 5 bases at J, with 20 bases between. The CDR3 length is 15 residues. Germline CDR1 MNHEY, CDR2 SMNVEV (reference sequence).

This clonotype occurred many times. This sequence joins TRBV5-4 and TRBJ1-1; 9 bases match TRBD1. The germline CDR1 and CDR2 sequences are SGHNT and YYREEE (reference sequence). V trimming: 4 bases; J trimming: 4 bases; junction bases outside the gene matches: 5. The CDR3 spans 14 residues. CDR3 in amino acids: CASSMGQGGTEAFF. In nucleotides, the CDR3 is TGTGCCAGCAGCATGGGACAGGGAGGCACTGAAGCTTTCTTT.

The chain combines TRBV5-1 with TRBJ2-7, with 7 bases aligning to TRBD2. The CDR3 totals 15 residues. Germline V gene data show CDR1 as SGHRS and CDR2 as YFSETQ. V lost 1 base to trimming and J lost 0 bases; unmatched junction nucleotides: 4. CDR3 sequence reads: CASSLSGAISYEQYF. DNA of the CDR3: TGCGCCAGCAGCTTGAGCGGGGCGATCTCCTACGAGCAGTACTTC.

In its sample, this clonotype was seen many times. The chain carries TRBV20-1 and TRBJ2-1, with D uncertain. The CDR3 is made up of 13 amino acids. The V and J ends lost 0 bases and 7 bases respectively, with 10 bases between them. Germline V gene sequence: CDR1 DFQATT, CDR2 SNEGSKA (reference sequence). CDR3 coding DNA: TGCAGTGCTAGAGACCCTTATACAAATGAGCAGTTCTTC. Translating it yields CSARDPYTNEQFF.

This clonotype was seen repeatedly, ten times or more. J is TRBJ2-3 and V is TRBV7-2, with D possibly being TRBD1 (5 bases). V lost 3 bases, J lost 5 bases, and 6 bases lay in between. The germline V gene encodes CDR1 SGHTA and CDR2 FQGNSA. This CDR3 is 12 amino acids long. The CDR3 reads CASSFQGDTQYF. In DNA form, the CDR3 reads TGTGCCAGCAGCTTTCAGGGAGATACGCAGTATTTT. Together with reference TRBV7-2 and TRBJ2-3, the CDR3 gives the full variable domain: GAGVSQSPSNKVTEKGKDVELRCDPISGHTALYWYRQSLGQGLEFLIYFQGNSAPDKSGLPSDRFSAERTGGSVSTLTIQRTQQEDSAVYLCASSFQGDTQYFGPGTRLTVL.

At least ten counts were recorded for this clonotype. CDR3 coding DNA: TGCGCCAGCAGCCAAGCGGGCAGCCCTAATGAAAAACTGTTTTTT. As protein: CASSQAGSPNEKLFF. The chain employs TRBV4-1 and TRBJ1-4; D is unresolved. CDR1 MGHRA and CDR2 YSYEKL come from the germline V gene. The germline V and J ends were trimmed by 1 base and 3 bases, with 9 bases remaining between them. The CDR3 length is 15 residues.

In regard to this clonotype: The DNA is omitted, as the CDR3 cannot be located on it reliably, and the CDR3 follows TCRdb's listing. The V and J genes are TRBV4-2 and TRBJ2-2. The CDR3 has 18 amino acids, counting both end residues. The germline V gene has CDR1 LGHNA and CDR2 YNFKEQ. The CDR3: CASTSSASLSNTGELFFF.

There are many counts of this clonotype. The chain carries TRBV25-1 and TRBJ2-2; 9 nucleotides line up with TRBD2. The germline CDR1 and CDR2 sequences are MGHDK and SYGVNS. The J segment lost 6 bases and the V segment lost 4 bases, leaving 3 bases of the junction unmatched. This CDR3 contains 14 residues. CDR3 sequence: CASSAGTSSGELFF. CDR3 nucleotides: TGTGCCAGCAGTGCCGGGACTAGCTCCGGGGAGCTGTTTTTT.

In its sample, this clonotype was seen many times. This CDR3 reads CASSNLAGNFYNEQFF. In nucleotides, the CDR3 is TGTGCCAGCAGCAACCTAGCGGGAAACTTCTACAATGAGCAGTTCTTC. The V and J genes are TRBV11-2 and TRBJ2-1, with 9 bases that match TRBD2. Germline V CDR1 and CDR2: SGHAT, FQNNGV. CDR3 length equals 16 residues. The ends lost 5 bases at V and 3 bases at J; junction bases unmatched: 8. Full variable domain (missing parts from reference TRBV11-2 and TRBJ2-1): EAGVAQSPRYKIIEKRQSVAFWCNPISGHATLYWYQQILGQGPKLLIQFQNNGVVDDSQLPKDRFSAERLKGVDSTLKIQPAKLEDSAVYLCASSNLAGNFYNEQFFGPGTRLTVL.

Concerning this clonotype itself: This sequence is one base from a far larger clone and is likely a read error. This chain joins TRBV6-8 and TRBJ2-1; 9 nucleotides match TRBD2. The germline V gene has CDR1 MNHGY and CDR2 SAAAGT. V gave up 10 bases and J gave up 8 bases; unmatched junction bases: 12. The CDR3 has 14 residues. CDR3 residues: CAILAGLRAYEQFF. CDR3 DNA: TGTGCCATCCTAGCGGGGCTTAGGGCCTATGAGCAGTTCTTC.

This clonotype has ten or more counts. The chain carries TRBV18 and TRBJ1-1; a possible D gene is TRBD1 (5 bases). Trimming stripped 0 bases from V and 3 bases from J, with 17 bases between. The germline V gene has CDR1 KGHSH and CDR2 LQKENI. This CDR3 comprises 17 residues. CDR3 sequence reads: CASSPPAGSGFDTEAFF. In DNA, the CDR3 is TGTGCCAGCTCACCACCAGCAGGGTCGGGCTTTGACACTGAAGCTTTCTTT.

This clonotype has a count of ten or more. The chain links TRBV4-2 to TRBJ2-5, with D maybe TRBD1 (6 bases). The ends were cut back, 0 bases at V and 5 bases at J, with 13 bases in the middle. CDR1 LGHNA and CDR2 YNFKEQ come from the germline V gene. The CDR3 has 15 residues. The CDR3 is CASSQDRGGPETQYF. CDR3 nucleotides: TGTGCCAGCAGCCAAGATCGTGGGGGCCCCGAGACCCAGTACTTC.